A selection of T cell receptor beta chains follows, all from one sample in a study of CD8 T cells in ankylosing spondylitis. TCRdb used MiXCR to reprocess the 5' RACE reads, holding one entry per CDR3 protein. This sample has tens of thousands of distinct CDR3 sequences; 7.2% occur once, and the top ten carry under 12%. The sequenced sample was blood, either unsorted or a sorted T cell fraction (not recorded which). These receptors were collected from a male donor with ankylosing spondylitis or in good health (not recorded which). Both conserved end residues are part of each CDR3. Each record gives: clone size, J gene, V gene, D gene, CDR3 DNA, CDR3 protein. D genes are given only for firm matches. The size field is filled for only some rows; it gives once, few, many or a size class.

clone_size: few; j_call: TRBJ1-6; v_call: TRBV7-9; d_call: -; cdr3_nt: TGTGCCAGCAGCTTTCCAGAGTCACCCCTCCACTTT; cdr3_aa: CASSFPESPLHF
clone_size: many; j_call: TRBJ2-1; v_call: TRBV29-1; d_call: TRBD1; cdr3_nt: TGCAGCGTTGAAGAAGAGGGGGCGCGGTCCTACAATGAGCAGTTCTTC; cdr3_aa: CSVEEEGARSYNEQFF
clone_size: many; j_call: TRBJ2-2; v_call: TRBV28; d_call: -; cdr3_nt: TGTGCCAGCAGTTTTTCAGGGGACACCGGGGAGCTGTTTTTT; cdr3_aa: CASSFSGDTGELFF
clone_size: many; j_call: TRBJ2-3; v_call: TRBV6-4; d_call: -; cdr3_nt: TGTGCCACCGGGAGGGGGCAAGGAGATACGCAGTATTTT; cdr3_aa: CATGRGQGDTQYF
clone_size: many; j_call: TRBJ2-7; v_call: TRBV5-1; d_call: TRBD2; cdr3_nt: TGCGCCAGCAGCTTGGTTCTAGCGGGGTCCTACGAGCAGTACTTC; cdr3_aa: CASSLVLAGSYEQYF
clone_size: many; j_call: TRBJ2-2; v_call: TRBV29-1; d_call: -; cdr3_nt: TGCAGCGTTGAGCGGCAGGGGGGGAGCACCGGGGAGCTGTTTTTT; cdr3_aa: CSVERQGGSTGELFF
clone_size: medium-sized; j_call: TRBJ2-3; v_call: TRBV5-6; d_call: -; cdr3_nt: TGTGCCAGCAGCCGTAGTGGGAGCAGCGATACGCAGTATTTT; cdr3_aa: CASSRSGSSDTQYF
clone_size: many; j_call: TRBJ2-3; v_call: TRBV7-8; d_call: -; cdr3_nt: TGTGCCAGCACCCCTAAGACAGCCAAGAGGAGCACAGATACGCAGTATTTT; cdr3_aa: CASTPKTAKRSTDTQYF
clone_size: -; j_call: TRBJ2-1; v_call: TRBV20-1; d_call: -; cdr3_nt: TGCAGTGCTAGAAGGTACGATCTACGGAGAGGGAAAAATGCGCAGTTCTTC; cdr3_aa: CSARRYDLRRGKNAQFF
clone_size: many; j_call: TRBJ2-2; v_call: TRBV7-8; d_call: TRBD2; cdr3_nt: TGTGCCAGCAGCTTAAGGACTAGCGGTGTCACTGGGGAGCTGTTTTTT; cdr3_aa: CASSLRTSGVTGELFF
clone_size: many; j_call: TRBJ2-7; v_call: TRBV7-9; d_call: -; cdr3_nt: TGTGCCAGCAGCTTGACGGGACTGAAGTACTTC; cdr3_aa: CASSLTGLKYF
clone_size: many; j_call: TRBJ1-4; v_call: TRBV3-1; d_call: TRBD1; cdr3_nt: TGTGCCACCCAGACAGGGGGCGGCGAAAAACTGTTTTTT; cdr3_aa: CATQTGGGEKLFF
clone_size: many; j_call: TRBJ2-1; v_call: TRBV27; d_call: -; cdr3_nt: TGTGCCAGCACCGGGGGGACACACAATGAGCAGTTCTTC; cdr3_aa: CASTGGTHNEQFF
clone_size: few; j_call: TRBJ1-1; v_call: TRBV10-3; d_call: -; cdr3_nt: TGTGCCATCAGTGAGTCATACGGGGAGCTTACTGAAGCTTTCTTT; cdr3_aa: CAISESYGELTEAFF
clone_size: many; j_call: TRBJ2-7; v_call: TRBV29-1; d_call: -; cdr3_nt: TGCAGCGTTGAAGATCGCGAGACACAGAGCTACGAGCAGTACTTC; cdr3_aa: CSVEDRETQSYEQYF
clone_size: many; j_call: TRBJ2-5; v_call: TRBV12-3/TRBV12-4; d_call: -; cdr3_nt: TGTGCCAGCAGTTCCGGAGCGGACACCCAGTACTTC; cdr3_aa: CASSSGADTQYF
clone_size: many; j_call: TRBJ2-5; v_call: TRBV20-1; d_call: TRBD2; cdr3_nt: TGCAGTGCTAGAGTCGGGGGAGGGCAAGAGACCCAGTACTTC; cdr3_aa: CSARVGGGQETQYF
clone_size: many; j_call: TRBJ2-1; v_call: TRBV11-1; d_call: TRBD2; cdr3_nt: TGTGCCAGCAGCTTAGAACTAGCGGGAGGCTACAATGAGCAGTTCTTC; cdr3_aa: CASSLELAGGYNEQFF
clone_size: many; j_call: TRBJ1-1; v_call: TRBV7-2; d_call: -; cdr3_nt: TGTGCCAGCAGCTTAGGGGGGGTGGACACTGAAGCTTTCTTT; cdr3_aa: CASSLGGVDTEAFF
clone_size: few; j_call: TRBJ2-7; v_call: TRBV3-1; d_call: -; cdr3_nt: TGTGCCAGCAGTCCGGGACGGTTCCCCTACGAGCAGTACTTC; cdr3_aa: CASSPGRFPYEQYF
clone_size: many; j_call: TRBJ2-1; v_call: TRBV12-3/TRBV12-4; d_call: -; cdr3_nt: TGTGCCAGCAGTTGGCGAGCTGAGCAGTTCTTC; cdr3_aa: CASSWRAEQFF
clone_size: many; j_call: TRBJ2-1; v_call: TRBV9; d_call: -; cdr3_nt: TGTGCCAGCAGCGTAGTCGAGGGAGGAACCTACAATGAGCAGTTCTTC; cdr3_aa: CASSVVEGGTYNEQFF
clone_size: few; j_call: TRBJ1-1; v_call: TRBV7-2; d_call: TRBD1; cdr3_nt: TGTGCCAGCAGCTCACAGGGGGCTGGGAACACTGAAGCTTTCTTT; cdr3_aa: CASSSQGAGNTEAFF
clone_size: many; j_call: TRBJ2-1; v_call: TRBV11-1; d_call: -; cdr3_nt: TGTGCCAGCAGCTTAGATCGACTGGACCGCCCTCCCTACAATGAGCAGTTCTTC; cdr3_aa: CASSLDRLDRPPYNEQFF
clone_size: many; j_call: TRBJ2-5; v_call: TRBV3-1; d_call: -; cdr3_nt: TGTGCCAGCAGCCCCCTTGAGACGGTCCGGGAGACCCAGTACTTC; cdr3_aa: CASSPLETVRETQYF
clone_size: medium-sized; j_call: TRBJ2-1; v_call: TRBV12-3/TRBV12-4; d_call: -; cdr3_nt: TGTGCCAGCAGTTTCGGTACGAATGAGCAGTTCTTC; cdr3_aa: CASSFGTNEQFF
clone_size: many; j_call: TRBJ2-4; v_call: TRBV28; d_call: -; cdr3_nt: TGTGCCAGCAGGGCCTCTCCAGCCAAAAACATTCAGTACTTC; cdr3_aa: CASRASPAKNIQYF
clone_size: many; j_call: TRBJ1-1; v_call: TRBV28; d_call: -; cdr3_nt: TGTGCCAGCACCGGCGTGCAGGGGGCTTTCTTT; cdr3_aa: CASTGVQGAFF
clone_size: many; j_call: TRBJ2-1; v_call: TRBV5-1; d_call: -; cdr3_nt: TGCGCCAGCAGCTTGGTCTCTAGCCTCCGAGAGGGGAATGAGCAGTTCTTC; cdr3_aa: CASSLVSSLREGNEQFF
clone_size: many; j_call: TRBJ2-5; v_call: TRBV29-1; d_call: TRBD2; cdr3_nt: TGCAGCGTTTGGACTAGCTCTGGGGAGACCCAGTACTTC; cdr3_aa: CSVWTSSGETQYF
clone_size: many; j_call: TRBJ2-7; v_call: TRBV5-5; d_call: TRBD1; cdr3_nt: TGTGCCAGCAGCTTGGTAACAGGGGAATTCTACGAGCAGTACTTC; cdr3_aa: CASSLVTGEFYEQYF
clone_size: many; j_call: TRBJ2-1; v_call: TRBV3-1; d_call: TRBD2; cdr3_nt: TGTGCCAGCAGCCCCCAGCTAGCGGGAGGCTACAATGAGCAGTTCTTC; cdr3_aa: CASSPQLAGGYNEQFF
clone_size: -; j_call: TRBJ2-2; v_call: TRBV7-9; d_call: TRBD2; cdr3_nt: TGTGCCAGCAGCCCCGGGACTAGCGGGATGACCGGGGAGCTGTTTTTT; cdr3_aa: CASSPGTSGMTGELFF
clone_size: many; j_call: TRBJ2-3; v_call: TRBV12-3/TRBV12-4; d_call: -; cdr3_nt: TGTGCCAGCAGCTTTGTCCCGGGACTCAAAACAGATACGCAGTATTTT; cdr3_aa: CASSFVPGLKTDTQYF